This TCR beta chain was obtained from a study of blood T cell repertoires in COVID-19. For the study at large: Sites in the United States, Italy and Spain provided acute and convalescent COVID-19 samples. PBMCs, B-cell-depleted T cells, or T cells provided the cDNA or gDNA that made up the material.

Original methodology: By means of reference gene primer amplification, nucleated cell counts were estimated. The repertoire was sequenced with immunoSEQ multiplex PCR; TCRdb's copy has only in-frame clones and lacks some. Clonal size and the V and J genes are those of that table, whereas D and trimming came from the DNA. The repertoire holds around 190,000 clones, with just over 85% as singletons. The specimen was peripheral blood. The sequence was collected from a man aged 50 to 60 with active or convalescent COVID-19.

CDR3 coding DNA: TGTGCCAGCAACAGACTAGCGGGAGACACCGGGGAGCTGTTTTTT. Translating it yields CASNRLAGDTGELFF. This chain connects TRBV6-5 to TRBJ2-2; 12 bases align to TRBD2. V lost 7 bases and J lost 3; bases outside the gene matches: 3. The CDR3 sequence is 15 residues long. Germline V gene lookup returns CDR1 MNHEY and CDR2 SVGAGI.